This TCR beta chain originates from a study of regulatory T cells in long-lasting Graves disease. General study results and limits: Graves' patients with persistent disease showed TCR diversity lower than patients newly diagnosed.

Libraries of TCR beta came from iRepertoire HTBI primers plus Arm-PCR of CDR3 regions. Each CDR3 protein is one row after TCRdb ran MiXCR on the multiplex PCR reads. The profile covers 360,000 or so distinct CDR3 sequences, with 15% to 20% appearing a single time and roughly a fifth taken by the ten largest. The time point denotes: newly diagnosed GD, antithyroid drugs for less than 3 months. Making the TCR library involved RNA that had been extracted from PBMCs. Germline assignment: CDR1 MNHEY and CDR2 SVGEGT. The CDR3 spans 17 residues. V dropped 7 bases and J dropped 4 bases, with 25 bases sitting between them. This clonotype was counted many times. The target antigen is unknown. The sample was also linked to a second study, of T cells in Graves' hyperthyroidism and ophthalmopathy.

The specimen was peripheral blood mononuclear cells (PBMCs), collected at new diagnosis, from a patient treated with antithyroid drugs. The clonotype comes from a woman under 30 with Graves disease. The chain recombines TRBV6-2 or TRBV6-3 with TRBJ1-2; D is ambiguous. This CDR3 reads CASMQFASSVAGYGYTF. The DNA for the CDR3 is TGTGCCAGCATGCAGTTTGCGTCTTCGGTCGCAGGCTATGGCTACACCTTC.